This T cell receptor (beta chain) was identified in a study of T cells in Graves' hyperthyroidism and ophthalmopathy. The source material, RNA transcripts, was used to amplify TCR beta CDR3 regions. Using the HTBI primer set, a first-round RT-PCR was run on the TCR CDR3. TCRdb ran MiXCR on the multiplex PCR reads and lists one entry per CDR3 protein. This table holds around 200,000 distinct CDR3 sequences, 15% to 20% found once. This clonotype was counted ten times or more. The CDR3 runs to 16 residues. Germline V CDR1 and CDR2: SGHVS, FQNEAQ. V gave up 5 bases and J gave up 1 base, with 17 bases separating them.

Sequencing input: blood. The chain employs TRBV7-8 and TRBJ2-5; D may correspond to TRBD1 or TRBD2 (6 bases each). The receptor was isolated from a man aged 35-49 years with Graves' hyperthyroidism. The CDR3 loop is CASSEGFGGLQETQYF. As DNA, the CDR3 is TGTGCCAGCAGCGAAGGATTTGGGGGGCTCCAAGAGACCCAGTACTTC.